This TCR beta chain appears in the sequencing data of a study of shared clonotypes between healthy human individuals. The CDR3 runs 12 residues. Findings of the study overall: Rarefaction gave evidence that sorted-subset sequencing remained incomplete despite large depth.

Worth noting for this clone: No antigen is known for it.

Authors' analysis steps: Junction-only immunoSEQ sequences carried no quality scores, so filtering differed. The assay was immunoSEQ multiplex PCR, and TCRdb's table has in-frame clones only and misses some. The V and J calls and clone size are taken from that table; D and trimming were inferred from the DNA. The data show around 240,000 clones, approximately 65% seen once. Into CD45RA+ naive and CD45RA-negative memory subsets, the CD4+ cells were split. This sequence originates from a man aged 25-45 years in good health. Sequenced material: memory CD4+ T cells sorted from blood. Subset: CD45RA-negative fraction. The chain combines TRBV21-1 with TRBJ2-4; TRBD2 reflects the table's D call only, with no check against the DNA. TRBV21-1 is recorded as a pseudogene. CDR3: CASSPSKNIQYF. CDR3 sequence (DNA): TGTGCCAGCAGCCCCTCCAAAAACATTCAGTACTTC.